The source of this T cell receptor (beta chain) is a study of CXCR3-negative and CXCR3-positive naive CD8 T cells. The CDR3 runs 15 residues. Per the germline V gene, CDR1 is MNHNY and CDR2 is SVGAGI (reference sequence). Study results and caveats: Naive CXCR3-positive and CXCR3-negative cells shared TRBV-TRBJ usage; memory cells diverged.

Worth noting for this clonotype: Its antigen is still unknown.

Libraries of TRB cDNA were made by 5' RACE and carried UMIs. After re-calling the 5' RACE reads, TCRdb lists one entry per CDR3 protein, DNA absent. In total, the table holds roughly 7,900 distinct CDR3 sequences. The sequence derives from a human donor in good health. Some clones in this sample may be carry-over from other donors' samples. This sequence joins TRBV6-6 and TRBJ1-5; TCRdb's D call of TRBD1 is untestable without DNA. The specimen was naive CXCR3- CD8+ T cells from blood. Sample subset: CD45RO-CCR7+CD27+CD95- naive CD8+ T cells lacking CXCR3 (TNR3-). This chain's CDR3 is CASSYSNESPWAQHF.